One sample yielded the 29 T cell receptor beta chains listed below, sequenced in a study of immune evolution from preneoplasia to lung adenocarcinoma. Here immunoSEQ multiplex PCR was the method, and the copy in TCRdb shows in-frame clones only, minus some. The table has roughly 40,000 clones, 70% to 85% seen once. Input material: FFPE invasive lung adenocarcinoma tissue. These receptor sequences come from a person in their 60s with lung adenocarcinoma.

This clone was observed a few times. J is TRBJ2-1 and V is TRBV19, with D unclear. The CDR3 is made up of 12 amino acids. CDR1 is LNHDA, CDR2 SQIVND, per germline (reference sequence). V lost 6 bases, J lost 10 bases, and 13 bases lay in between. CDR3 DNA: TGTGCCAGTAGCAATTGGAGCAAGGAGCAGTTCTTC. This gives the protein CASSNWSKEQFF.

The CDR3 sequence: CASSSPGQGVKGEQFF. As DNA, the CDR3 is TGTGCCAGCAGCTCCCCGGGACAGGGGGTTAAGGGGGAGCAGTTCTTC. V is TRBV28 and J is TRBJ2-1; 11 bases line up with TRBD1. The CDR3 totals 16 residues. V trimming: 6 bases; J trimming: 10 bases; junction bases outside the gene matches: 14. Looked up from germline, CDR1 is MDHEN and CDR2 is SYDVKM. Drawing the rest from reference TRBV28 and TRBJ2-1, the complete variable domain is DVKVTQSSRYLVKRTGEKVFLECVQDMDHENMFWYRQDPGLGLRLIYFSYDVKMKEKGDIPEGYSVSREKKERFSLILESASTNQTSMYLCASSSPGQGVKGEQFFGPGTRLTVL.

The chain employs TRBV7-6 and TRBJ1-1, with D unresolved. The CDR3 is made up of 13 amino acids. Per the germline V gene, CDR1 is SGHVS and CDR2 is FNYEAQ. The V and J ends lost 4 bases and 3 bases respectively, with 9 bases between them. The CDR3, as DNA: TGTGCCAGCAGCTCACTCCAGGACACTGAAGCTTTCTTT. Protein: CASSSLQDTEAFF.

This clone occurred a few times. This chain links TRBV28 with TRBJ2-1; the D call may be TRBD1 or TRBD2 (5 bases each). This CDR3 has 14 residues. The germline V and J ends were trimmed by 10 bases and 7 bases, with 20 bases remaining between them. Germline assignment: CDR1 MDHEN and CDR2 SYDVKM. CDR3 nucleotide sequence: TGTGCCACCCTCCCTGAGGGACCTAAGAATGAGCAGTTCTTC. Its translation is CATLPEGPKNEQFF.

The chain couples TRBV21-1 to TRBJ2-3; the DNA was not compared with TRBD1, the D call given in the table. TRBV21-1 is noted as a pseudogene. The CDR3 has 18 amino acids. CDR3 bases: TGTGCCAGCAGCAAAGAGGGGGCCATCGAAACCCCAACAGATACGCAGTATTTT. Translating gives CASSKEGAIETPTDTQYF.

This sequence joins TRBV5-6 and TRBJ1-5; D call uncertain. CDR3 length: 13 residues. Looked up from germline, CDR1 is SGHDT and CDR2 is YYEEEE. V dropped 1 base and J dropped 2 bases, with 4 bases sitting between them. The CDR3 loop is CASSLRGNQPQHF. The CDR3, as DNA: TGTGCCAGCAGCTTGAGGGGCAATCAGCCCCAGCATTTT.

CDR3 region: CASRYSGTGYGYTF. Written as DNA, the CDR3 is TGTGCCAGCAGATACTCCGGGACAGGCTATGGCTACACCTTC. The chain has TRBV27 and TRBJ1-2; 8 positions match TRBD1. The CDR3 covers 14 residues. V was pared by 6 bases and J by 4 bases, with 7 bases of the junction left unmatched. CDR1 MNHEY and CDR2 SMNVEV come from the germline V gene (reference sequence).

The rearrangement joins TRBV2 to TRBJ1-2; TRBD1 is a possible D gene (5 bases). This CDR3 spans 15 amino acids. V was clipped by 2 bases and J by 7 bases, with 17 bases between them. Germline CDR1 and CDR2: SNHLY and FYNNEI. The CDR3 DNA sequence: TGTGCCAGCAGTGAAAGGGGCGCGGGGAACATTGGCTACACCTTC. This sequence encodes CASSERGAGNIGYTF.

This rearrangement joins TRBV30 to TRBJ2-4; the match to TRBD1 covers 7 bases. This CDR3 is 14 amino acids long. CDR1 GTSNPN and CDR2 SVGIG come from the germline V gene (reference sequence). Losses at the gene ends were 8 bases for V and 0 bases for J; bases not matched to a gene: 7. The chain's CDR3 is CARGQSLAKNIQYF. The DNA for the CDR3 is TGTGCCCGGGGACAGAGCTTAGCCAAAAACATTCAGTACTTC. The full variable domain, in which reference TRBV30 and TRBJ2-4 provide the parts outside the CDR3, is SQTIHQWPATLVQPVGSPLSLECTVEGTSNPNLYWYRQAAGRGLQLLFYSVGIGQISSEVPQNLSASRPQDRQFILSSKKLLLSDSGFYLCARGQSLAKNIQYFGAGTRLSVL.

The rearrangement links TRBV4-2 to TRBJ1-4; 12 bases agree with TRBD1. The CDR3 covers 19 residues. CDR1 is LGHNA, CDR2 YNFKEQ, per germline. V dropped 0 bases and J dropped 6; count of bases not matched to a gene: 11. The CDR3 loop is CASSQEVRDRGRNDEKLFF. CDR3 bases: TGTGCCAGCAGCCAAGAAGTCAGGGACAGGGGGCGGAACGATGAAAAACTGTTTTTT.

Concerning this clone itself: A much larger clone lies a single base off, so this may be a read error. Other DNA sequences from this sample encode an identical CDR3 as well. V is TRBV7-8 and J is TRBJ1-1; no clear D. The germline gives CDR1 SGHVS, CDR2 FQNEAQ. The CDR3 extends over 13 amino acids. V lost 1 base and J 1 base, leaving 4 bases between the germline ends. CDR3 protein: CASSLEPNTEAFF. The CDR3, as DNA: TGTGCCAGCAGCTTAGAGCCGAACACTGAAGCTTTCTTT.

The CDR3 loop reads CASSHGTLAEAFF. DNA for the CDR3: TGCGCCAGCAGTCACGGGACACTCGCTGAAGCTTTCTTT. The chain uses TRBV5-1 and TRBJ1-1; a possible D gene is TRBD1 (6 bases). Trimming took off 5 bases at V and 6 bases at J, with 14 bases between the two ends. From germline, CDR1 is SGHRS and CDR2 YFSETQ. There are 13 residues in the CDR3.

The genes are TRBV5-5 and TRBJ1-5, with no clear D. Germline CDR1 reads SGHKS; CDR2 reads YYEKEE (reference sequence). Deletions cut 0 bases from V and 1 base from J, with 5 bases between. The CDR3 runs 14 residues. CDR3 sequence reads: CASSLAASNQPQHF. In DNA, the CDR3 is TGTGCCAGCAGCTTGGCCGCAAGCAATCAGCCCCAGCATTTT.

The chain employs TRBV7-2 and TRBJ2-5; no firm D call. The CDR3 runs to 12 residues. V lost 5 bases to trimming and J lost 5 bases, with 9 bases between them. Per the germline V gene, CDR1 is SGHTA and CDR2 is FQGNSA. The CDR3, as DNA: TGTGCCAGCAGCCGACCTGGGGAGACCCAGTACTTC. Its protein product is CASSRPGETQYF.

Worth noting for this clone: Other nucleotide sequences in the sample specify the same CDR3. The CDR3 reads CASSLTGANVLTF. CDR3 DNA: TGTGCCAGCAGTTTGACTGGGGCCAACGTCCTGACTTTC. The chain combines TRBV27 with TRBJ2-6; D not resolved. This CDR3 comprises 13 residues. With 3 bases removed from V and 2 bases from J, the gap between germline ends came to 2 bases. Germline CDR1 and CDR2: MNHEY and SMNVEV (reference sequence).

This chain uses TRBV4-2 with TRBJ2-3; either TRBD1 or TRBD2 may supply D (5 bases each). The V gene lost 4 bases and the J gene lost 1 base, with 15 bases spanning the gap. Germline CDR1 and CDR2: LGHNA and YNFKEQ. This CDR3 spans 16 amino acids. The CDR3 loop is CASSPPRGAGTDTQYF. The CDR3 bases are TGTGCCAGCAGCCCCCCCCGAGGGGCCGGCACAGATACGCAGTATTTT.

J is TRBJ2-2 and V is TRBV9; D remains unclear. Trimming shortened V by 0 bases and J by 7 bases, and 7 bases separated the two germline ends. The CDR3 length is 13 residues. The germline V gene encodes CDR1 SGDLS and CDR2 YYNGEE. The CDR3 spells CASSVVDGGELFF. The CDR3 region has the DNA TGTGCCAGCAGCGTAGTCGACGGCGGGGAGCTGTTTTTT.

V gene TRBV9 combines with J gene TRBJ1-2; tentative D call: TRBD1 (6 bases). The germline CDR1 and CDR2 sequences are SGDLS and YYNGEE. The CDR3 runs to 15 residues. V lost 0 bases and J 0 bases, leaving 9 bases between the germline ends. The CDR3 nucleotides read TGTGCCAGCAGCGTAGGAGGGGGTTCTAACTATGGCTACACCTTC. It yields the protein CASSVGGGSNYGYTF. The entire variable domain, with the rest obtained from reference TRBV9 and TRBJ1-2, is as follows: DSGVTQTPKHLITATGQRVTLRCSPRSGDLSVYWYQQSLDQGLQFLIQYYNGEERAKGNILERFSAQQFPDLHSELNLSSLELGDSALYFCASSVGGGSNYGYTFGSGTRLTVV.

This chain links TRBV2 with TRBJ1-4; D gene uncertain. This CDR3 has 15 residues. Between the trimmed V and J ends, which lost 2 bases and 8 bases, there was a span of 15 bases. Looked up from germline, CDR1 is SNHLY and CDR2 is FYNNEI. The CDR3 sequence is CASSELTEFWEKLFF. CDR3 sequence (DNA): TGTGCCAGCAGTGAATTAACCGAGTTTTGGGAAAAACTGTTTTTT.

This chain connects TRBV2 to TRBJ2-2, with D perhaps matching TRBD2 (6 bases). V lost 7 bases, J lost 7 bases, and 19 bases lay in between. The CDR3 sequence is 15 residues long. Germline V gene lookup returns CDR1 SNHLY and CDR2 FYNNEI. The CDR3 reads CASNREMLQGGELFF. CDR3 bases: TGTGCCAGCAACCGGGAGATGTTGCAGGGCGGGGAGCTGTTTTTT.

The chain combines TRBV5-6 with TRBJ2-5; D tentatively reads TRBD1 or TRBD2 (6 bases each). TRBJ2-7 explains the end of the DNA better; the J call may be wrong. CDR1 and CDR2 from the germline V gene are SGHDT and YYEEEE. The CDR3 has 15 residues. Here the CDR3 DNA reads TGTGCCAGCAGTCGGGGGCCTACAGTTACCTACGAGCAGTACTTC. The encoded protein is CASSRGPTVTYEQYF.

The chain is built from TRBV5-1 and TRBJ2-5; 9 bases are a match to TRBD1. Looked up from germline, CDR1 is SGHRS and CDR2 is YFSETQ. Trimming took 3 bases from V and 8 from J; bases not matched to a gene: 17. The CDR3 extends over 17 amino acids. CDR3 nucleotides: TGCGCCAGCAGCTCTTACCCGGGACAGGGCGGAGGGGACACCCAGTACTTC. Amino acid sequence: CASSSYPGQGGGDTQYF.

This clone qualifies as medium-sized (0.01 to 0.1%). Other DNA variants within this sample encode the same CDR3. J is TRBJ2-1 and V is TRBV5-1, with D perhaps TRBD1 (5 bases). This CDR3 spans 14 amino acids. The germline V gene has CDR1 SGHRS and CDR2 YFSETQ. V dropped 0 bases and J dropped 2 bases, with 6 bases sitting between them. CDR3 DNA: TGCGCCAGCAGCTTGGGGACAACCTACAATGAGCAGTTCTTC. Amino acid sequence: CASSLGTTYNEQFF.

The chain joins TRBV30 to TRBJ2-3; D unresolved. This CDR3 region has 14 residues. Germline loops: CDR1 GTSNPN, CDR2 SVGIG (reference sequence). V lost 1 base and J 6 bases, leaving 14 bases between the germline ends. The CDR3 sequence is CAWSGKSPPDTQYF. CDR3 nucleotide sequence: TGTGCCTGGAGTGGGAAGAGTCCACCGGATACGCAGTATTTT.

The chain links TRBV2 to TRBJ2-3; the D is unclear. Germline-derived CDR1 and CDR2 are SNHLY and FYNNEI. V was trimmed by 1 base and J by 6 bases, leaving 5 bases between them. The length of the CDR3 is 12 residues. CDR3 DNA: TGTGCCAGCAGTGAAGATCGCGATACGCAGTATTTT. Its protein is CASSEDRDTQYF.

This chain joins TRBV2 and TRBJ2-2, with 11 bases identical to TRBD1. With 6 bases clipped from V and 4 bases from J, the junction kept 7 bases outside the gene matches. Germline CDR1 and CDR2: SNHLY and FYNNEI. CDR3 length: 16 amino acids. The CDR3 region is CASRPRGTGGTGELFF. CDR3 nucleotides: TGTGCCAGCAGGCCAAGGGGGACAGGGGGCACCGGGGAGCTGTTTTTT.

The CDR3 DNA follows: TGTGCCAGCAGCCTACTAGCGGGAAGCTACGAGCAGTACTTC. It encodes CASSLLAGSYEQYF. This rearrangement joins TRBV6-5 to TRBJ2-7; 10 nucleotides match TRBD2. Germline CDR1 and CDR2: MNHEY and SVGAGI. The V segment lost 6 bases and the J segment 3 bases; nucleotides outside the gene matches: 5. The CDR3 spans 14 residues.

This clone was seen more than once but under ten times. The J gene is TRBJ2-1, the V gene TRBV7-2; maybe TRBD2 (5 bases). Per germline, CDR1 SGHTA and CDR2 FQGNSA. There are 14 residues in the CDR3. Trimming removed 6 bases at V and 0 bases at J, with 9 bases between. CDR3 in DNA: TGTGCCAGCAGACAAGACTACTCCTACAATGAGCAGTTCTTC. Residues: CASRQDYSYNEQFF. Combining the CDR3 with reference TRBV7-2 and TRBJ2-1 gives the whole variable domain GAGVSQSPSNKVTEKGKDVELRCDPISGHTALYWYRQSLGQGLEFLIYFQGNSAPDKSGLPSDRFSAERTGGSVSTLTIQRTQQEDSAVYLCASRQDYSYNEQFFGPGTRLTVL.

V gene TRBV7-9 combines with J gene TRBJ2-3; TRBD1 matches 9 bases. CDR3 length: 18 amino acids. CDR1 and CDR2 (germline): SEHNR, FQNEAQ (reference sequence). The ends lost 5 bases at V and 2 bases at J; junction bases unmatched: 14. The DNA of the CDR3 is TGTGCCAGCAGCGGCAGGACAGGGGAAGTAGCCCACACAGATACGCAGTATTTT. Its translation: CASSGRTGEVAHTDTQYF.